This entry concerns a single T cell receptor beta chain. Its specificity is not known. The data were taken from a study of monozygotic twins with inflammatory bowel disease. Samples each yielded cDNA through eight separate reactions. TCRdb reworked the 5' RACE reads into one entry per CDR3 protein, no DNA. The table for this sample gives approximately 390,000 distinct CDR3 sequences. This CDR3 comprises 13 residues. Germline V gene data show CDR1 as SEHNR and CDR2 as FQNEAQ (reference sequence). Study conclusions and caveats: Distinct T cell subtypes could not be told apart. Compared with healthy co-twins, IBD patients showed reduced TCRbeta repertoire diversity by inverse Simpson. No difference in repertoire similarity was seen between concordant and discordant twins, possibly because power was limited.

The clonotype comes from a human donor with ulcerative colitis or Crohn's disease, or a healthy co-twin of an affected twin (not recorded which). Sequencing was done on a sample of blood. The chain joins TRBV7-9 to TRBJ2-5. CDR3 residues: CASNSGFQETQYF.